Each of the 26 T cell receptor beta chains below was sequenced from the same sample in a study of identifying expanded T cells in peripheral blood. The protocol was immunoSEQ multiplex PCR, while the TCRdb copy is restricted to in-frame clones and leaves out a portion. The table has about 90,000 clones, approximately 83% seen once. Sequencing input: blood. The receptors were sampled from a person aged 18 to 70 in good health.

This rearrangement joins TRBV11-2 to TRBJ1-6; tentatively, D is TRBD1 (5 bases). Germline CDR1 is SGHAT and CDR2 is FQNNGV. CDR3 length equals 19 residues. Trimming shortened V by 0 bases and J by 7 bases, and 22 bases separated the two germline ends. The CDR3 DNA sequence: TGTGCCAGCAGCTTAGATTCCAGGGCAGCCAATTTTAGGAATTCACCCCTCCACTTT. Its protein is CASSLDSRAANFRNSPLHF.

V usage is TRBV30 and J usage is TRBJ1-1, with D possibly TRBD1 on 5 matching bases. Trimming took 1 base from V and 6 from J, leaving 15 bases between them. CDR3 size: 14 residues. Germline values: CDR1 GTSNPN, CDR2 SVGIG (reference sequence). DNA for the CDR3: TGTGCCTGGAGTGAGTTTGGTATAGGGGCTGAAGCTTTCTTT. This encodes CAWSEFGIGAEAFF.

The V gene is TRBV2, the J gene TRBJ2-7, with 8 bases aligning to TRBD1. The V gene's germline CDR1 is SNHLY and CDR2 FYNNEI. The CDR3 totals 14 residues. V was clipped by 1 base and J by 6 bases; unmatched bases: 5. The CDR3, as DNA: TGTGCCAGCAGTGAAGGGACAGGGATAGGCGAGCAGTACTTC. This gives the protein CASSEGTGIGEQYF. Filled out from reference TRBV2 and TRBJ2-7, the complete variable domain reads EPEVTQTPSHQVTQMGQEVILRCVPISNHLYFYWYRQILGQKVEFLVSFYNNEISEKSEIFDDQFSVERPDGSNFTLKIRSTKLEDSAMYFCASSEGTGIGEQYFGPGTRLTVT.

The chain is built from TRBV5-1 and TRBJ1-2; D is unclear. The CDR3 runs to 14 residues. The germline V and J ends were trimmed by 5 bases and 7 bases, with 18 bases remaining between them. Germline CDR1 reads SGHRS; CDR2 reads YFSETQ. For the CDR3, the DNA is TGCGCCAGCAGGATGGCCAAGGCGATGAGTGGCTACACCTTC. Amino acids: CASRMAKAMSGYTF.

V and J are TRBV4-1 and TRBJ1-4; 9 bases agree with TRBD1. Germline-derived CDR1 and CDR2 are MGHRA and YSYEKL. Trimming took 3 bases from V and 8 from J; bases not matched to a gene: 13. This CDR3 contains 17 residues. CDR3 sequence: CASSQRSGQGKEEKLFF. In DNA form, the CDR3 reads TGCGCCAGCAGCCAGCGTTCCGGACAGGGGAAAGAGGAAAAACTGTTTTTT.

The rearrangement joins TRBV10-1 to TRBJ2-4, with D tentatively TRBD1 or TRBD2 (5 bases each). The CDR3 length is 12 residues. Germline assignment: CDR1 WNHNN and CDR2 SYGVQD (reference sequence). Trimming stripped 2 bases from V and 6 bases from J, with 5 bases between. The CDR3 loop reads CASSEGTNIQYF. The DNA of the CDR3 is TGCGCCAGCAGTGAGGGGACAAACATTCAGTACTTC.

The rearrangement joins TRBV10-1 to TRBJ1-1, with a tentative D call TRBD1 (5 bases). The germline V gene has CDR1 WNHNN and CDR2 SYGVQD (reference sequence). With 0 bases removed from V and 1 base from J, the gap between germline ends came to 9 bases. The CDR3 extends over 15 amino acids. The CDR3 is CASSESGTANTEAFF. CDR3 sequence (DNA): TGCGCCAGCAGTGAGTCAGGGACGGCGAACACTGAAGCTTTCTTT.

The chain recombines TRBV7-2 with TRBJ2-1; D call uncertain. The V gene's germline CDR1 is SGHTA and CDR2 FQGNSA. There are 16 residues in the CDR3. Trimming removed 1 base at V and 5 bases at J, with 15 bases between. The chain's CDR3 is CASSLDPRWTNNEQFF. CDR3 sequence (DNA): TGTGCCAGCAGCTTAGATCCACGGTGGACGAACAATGAGCAGTTCTTC.

The CDR3 DNA follows: TGTGCCAGCAGCTTATACCACCGCCAGGCGGATCCCACTGAAGCTTTCTTT. This gives the protein CASSLYHRQADPTEAFF. The genes are TRBV7-6 and TRBJ1-1; D uncertain. The CDR3 runs 17 residues. V was shortened by 2 bases and J by 4 bases, with 20 bases between the two germline ends. Per germline, CDR1 SGHVS and CDR2 FNYEAQ.

In DNA, the CDR3 is TGTGCCAGCAGCTTATTATACGGGCCGGGAGCTTTCTTT. Translated: CASSLLYGPGAFF. V and J are TRBV7-2 and TRBJ1-1; D gene uncertain. Germline-derived CDR1 and CDR2 are SGHTA and FQGNSA. CDR3 size: 13 residues. V lost 2 bases to trimming and J lost 10 bases, with 14 bases between them.

This clone has a single count. The chain recombines TRBV9 with TRBJ2-1; 9 nucleotides line up with TRBD2. Germline loops: CDR1 SGDLS, CDR2 YYNGEE. With 0 bases clipped from V and 8 bases from J, the junction kept 6 bases outside the gene matches. The CDR3 extends over 15 amino acids. The CDR3 is CASSVDPAGGDEQFF. The CDR3 DNA is TGTGCCAGCAGCGTAGATCCAGCGGGGGGCGATGAGCAGTTCTTC.

This clone was picked up a small number of times. The chain is built from TRBV30 and TRBJ2-2, with D uncertain. CDR3 length: 17 residues. The germline V gene has CDR1 GTSNPN and CDR2 SVGIG (reference sequence). V lost 0 bases and J lost 1, with 15 bases in between. The CDR3 region has the DNA TGTGCCTGGAGTGTACCCCCCCGAGCTTGGAACACCGGGGAGCTGTTTTTT. The encoded protein is CAWSVPPRAWNTGELFF. Filled out from reference TRBV30 and TRBJ2-2, the complete variable domain reads SQTIHQWPATLVQPVGSPLSLECTVEGTSNPNLYWYRQAAGRGLQLLFYSVGIGQISSEVPQNLSASRPQDRQFILSSKKLLLSDSGFYLCAWSVPPRAWNTGELFFGEGSRLTVL.

V gene TRBV6-1 combines with J gene TRBJ1-2, with 8 bases identical to TRBD1. This CDR3 has 15 amino acids. The V and J ends lost 5 bases and 4 bases, in that order; junction bases with no gene match: 9. The germline V gene has CDR1 MNHNS and CDR2 SASEGT. DNA for the CDR3: TGTGCCAGCAGTCTAAGACAGGGGATTGGCTATGGCTACACCTTC. Amino acid sequence: CASSLRQGIGYGYTF.

This clone was observed a handful of times. This rearrangement joins TRBV14 to TRBJ1-2; D is possibly TRBD1 (6 bases). The CDR3 is 15 amino acids. Germline values: CDR1 SGHDN, CDR2 FVKESK. The ends were cut back, 0 bases at V and 7 bases at J, with 15 bases in the middle. This CDR3 is CASSQELTGLGGYTF. CDR3 sequence (DNA): TGTGCCAGCAGCCAAGAACTTACAGGGCTTGGTGGCTACACCTTC. Full variable domain (remainder filled in from reference TRBV14 and TRBJ1-2): EAGVTQFPSHSVIEKGQTVTLRCDPISGHDNLYWYRRVMGKEIKFLLHFVKESKQDESGMPNNRFLAERTGGTYSTLKVQPAELEDSGVYFCASSQELTGLGGYTFGSGTRLTVV.

The sample holds a few counts of this clone. The gene calls are TRBV19 and TRBJ2-3; D tentatively fits TRBD1 or TRBD2 (5 bases each). The V gene's germline CDR1 is LNHDA and CDR2 SQIVND (reference sequence). Trimming stripped 5 bases from V and 8 bases from J, with 23 bases between. The CDR3 spans 16 residues. The CDR3 loop reads CASSAVRDPSAGTQYF. The CDR3 region has the DNA TGTGCCAGTAGTGCCGTCCGGGACCCGTCGGCGGGTACGCAGTATTTT.

The V call is TRBV7-2, the J call TRBJ1-3; D is undetermined. The CDR3 loop spans 16 amino acids. Germline V CDR1 and CDR2: SGHTA, FQGNSA. Trimming removed 5 bases from V and 2 bases from J, with 16 bases in between. For the CDR3, the DNA is TGTGCCAGCAGCCTGTTAATGTTCGGGGCTGGAAACACCATATATTTT. Its translation: CASSLLMFGAGNTIYF.

The CDR3 coding sequence is TGTGCCAGCATGGCTCCAATTACCGGGGAGCTGTTTTTT. Protein sequence: CASMAPITGELFF. The chain combines TRBV6-5 with TRBJ2-2, with D hard to call. Germline-derived CDR1 and CDR2 are MNHEY and SVGAGI. There are 13 residues in the CDR3. Between the trimmed V and J ends, which lost 7 bases and 5 bases, there was a span of 11 bases.

V gene TRBV5-6 combines with J gene TRBJ1-2; D is perhaps TRBD1 (5 bases). The CDR3 loop spans 18 amino acids. V was cut by 4 bases and J by 7 bases, with 29 bases left in between. Germline V lookup: CDR1 SGHDT, CDR2 YYEEEE. The chain's CDR3 is CASSLGGVWESRHAGYTF. CDR3 bases: TGTGCCAGCAGCCTGGGGGGTGTTTGGGAATCCCGACATGCTGGCTACACCTTC.

CDR3 sequence (DNA): TGTGCCAGCAGTGAAGCGGGGAACACTGAAGCTTTCTTT. Encoded protein: CASSEAGNTEAFF. This sequence joins TRBV6-1 and TRBJ1-1; D is ambiguous. V was shortened by 0 bases and J by 1 base, with 3 bases between the two germline ends. CDR3 size: 13 residues. Germline V gene sequence: CDR1 MNHNS, CDR2 SASEGT.

This chain links TRBV13 with TRBJ2-7; TRBD2 matches 8 bases. The CDR3 loop spans 18 amino acids. J lost 2 bases, V lost 5 bases, and 17 bases had no gene match. Germline-derived CDR1 and CDR2 are PRHDT and FYEKMQ (reference sequence). CDR3 residues: CASSEYLLAGTSPYEQYF. CDR3 DNA sequence: TGTGCCAGCAGCGAATACCTTCTGGCGGGGACTAGTCCCTACGAGCAGTACTTC.

The chain uses TRBV19 and TRBJ1-5; TRBD1 might be the D (6 bases). Between the trimmed V and J ends, which lost 3 bases and 5 bases, there was a span of 14 bases. The CDR3 sequence is 15 residues long. CDR1 is LNHDA and CDR2 is SQIVND in the germline V gene (reference sequence). CDR3 sequence: CASSMGTLGYQPQHF. CDR3 DNA sequence: TGTGCCAGTAGTATGGGGACATTGGGGTATCAGCCCCAGCATTTT.

The CDR3 region has the DNA TGTGCCTGGAGTTGGGGTTGGAATCAGCCCCAGCATTTT. It codes for CAWSWGWNQPQHF. This chain connects TRBV30 to TRBJ1-5; D not resolved. Trimming shortened V by 2 bases and J by 4 bases, and 9 bases separated the two germline ends. This CDR3 has 13 residues. The germline V gene has CDR1 GTSNPN and CDR2 SVGIG (reference sequence).

The DNA for the CDR3 is TGTGCCAGCAGTTTGACACGGACAGGGTCCCCCACCGGGGAGCTGTTTTTT. Translation: CASSLTRTGSPTGELFF. The chain is built from TRBV7-3 and TRBJ2-2; 8 positions match TRBD1. The CDR3 totals 17 residues. The V and J ends lost 6 bases and 4 bases, in that order; junction bases with no gene match: 13. Germline V gene lookup returns CDR1 SGHTA and CDR2 FQGTGA.

The chain has TRBV6-1 and TRBJ1-1, with 9 bases lining up with TRBD1. The CDR3 contains 15 residues. Germline V CDR1 and CDR2: MNHNS, SASEGT. Trimming cost V 0 bases and J 3 bases; bases outside gene matches: 2. The CDR3: CASSEARTGDTEAFF. The DNA for the CDR3 is TGTGCCAGCAGTGAAGCTAGGACAGGGGACACTGAAGCTTTCTTT.

This chain links TRBV16 with TRBJ2-7; D is tentatively TRBD1 or TRBD2 (5 bases each). This CDR3 contains 15 residues. Trimming stripped 5 bases from V and 5 bases from J, with 19 bases between. CDR1 is KGHSY, CDR2 FQNENV, per germline. CDR3 sequence: CASSEYFRDQDEQYF. CDR3 DNA sequence: TGTGCCAGCAGCGAATACTTCCGGGACCAGGACGAGCAGTACTTC.

V usage is TRBV7-2 and J usage is TRBJ2-5, with D maybe TRBD2 (5 bases). Trimming took off 1 base at V and 5 bases at J, with 8 bases between the two ends. CDR3 size: 13 residues. CDR1 and CDR2 (germline): SGHTA, FQGNSA. The CDR3 region is CASSLGSGETQYF. The CDR3 DNA reads as TGTGCCAGCAGCTTAGGTTCGGGGGAGACCCAGTACTTC.